The source of this T cell receptor (beta chain) is a study of blood T cell repertoires in COVID-19 (dated by TCRdb to about 2020). About the investigation overall: Samples covering the acute and convalescent phases of COVID-19 were provided by collaborators in the United States, Italy and Spain. The material from the prospective study consisted of cDNA or gDNA derived from T cells, B-cell-depleted T cells, or PBMCs. The dataset comprised deeply sampled blood TCRbeta repertoires from subjects exposed to, actively infected with, or recovered from COVID-19. The repertoires were released in a freely available public database meant as a resource for research on the immune response to SARS-CoV-2. The samples were drawn from two sources: the first 160 participants of the ongoing ImmuneRACE study, and 950 to 1,500 subjects contributed by 6 global collaborators. Sample metadata almost always included a de-identified subject ID, COVID-19 status, age in years and sex. Where available, HLA class I and class II types were taken from metadata supplied by the sample provider and were not determined by assay-based typing. What the research found in general, with its limitations: Clinical and demographic metadata were provided uncurated, with the amount varying by source and participant.

The count of this clone is one. Its cognate antigen has yet to be identified. No base quality values were provided; no much bigger clone lies one nucleotide off. The immunoSEQ Assay, a bias-controlled multiplex PCR, was used to amplify TCRbeta CDR3 regions from genomic DNA. Per the original workflow: Within the assay, amplification of reference gene primers was used to estimate how many nucleated cells each sample contained. To quantify the absolute abundance of each unique TCRbeta CDR3 rearrangement, sequence reads were collapsed and filtered. For each sample, productive Simpson clonality was calculated by taking the square root of Simpson's diversity index across productive rearrangements. TCRdb re-hosts the immuneACCESS table, in-frame sequences only. Its copies lack some clones; in the studies checked, an unresolved V gene accounts for under half of them, and the cause for the rest is not known. From that table come the V and J calls and clone size; the DNA was used to work out D and trimming. The sample table contains 30,000 or so clones; only one count was recorded for roughly 84% of them. Roughly a tenth of the sample rests with the top ten.

Collaborating institutions collected whole blood in K2EDTA tubes following their own protocols. For TCRbeta analysis, collaborators shipped samples as frozen whole blood, isolated PBMCs, or DNA extracted from either of those sample types. Sequenced sample: peripheral blood. The receptor comes from a man at least 80 years old with active COVID-19.

The DNA reads as follows: TGTGCCTGGAGTCAGAGCGGGGGTTGGTACGAGCAGTACTTC. It encodes CAWSQSGGWYEQYF. The rearrangement joined TRBV30 to TRBJ2-7; 8 junctional bases match TRBD2. At the junction V is shortened by 2 bases and J by 4 bases; bases outside the gene matches: 7. The CDR3 numbers 14 residues from cysteine through phenylalanine. The kept DNA is CDR3 alone, 42 bases in frame from the first base. The germline V gene (reference sequence) provides CDR1 GTSNPN and CDR2 SVGIG. The full variable domain, completed from the reference TRBV30 and TRBJ2-7 proteins outside the CDR3, reads SQTIHQWPATLVQPVGSPLSLECTVEGTSNPNLYWYRQAAGRGLQLLFYSVGIGQISSEVPQNLSASRPQDRQFILSSKKLLLSDSGFYLCAWSQSGGWYEQYFGPGTRLTVT.